The rows below give T cell receptor beta chains drawn from one sample of a study of PD-1 blockade in classical Hodgkin lymphoma. Measured with immunoSEQ multiplex PCR; TCRdb has only the in-frame clones, and not every one. The data show some 900 clones, with 65% to 90% seen just once and less than 40% held by the top ten. Material: CD8+ T cells from blood, obtained at baseline. The source is a human donor with classical Hodgkin lymphoma. Each CDR3 is given with its conserved first and last residue. A D gene is named only where the DNA matches it firmly. Clone size appears in some rows only: once, few, many, or a class for an expanded clone.

v_call: TRBV6-6; d_call: NA; clone_size: NA; j_call: TRBJ1-1; cdr3_nt: TGTGCCAGCAGTTACTCGAGACAGTCTGAAGCTTTCTTT; cdr3_aa: CASSYSRQSEAFF
v_call: TRBV6-6; d_call: NA; clone_size: few; j_call: TRBJ2-7; cdr3_nt: TGTGCCACATTTACGGGCTACGAGCAGTACTTC; cdr3_aa: CATFTGYEQYF
v_call: TRBV27; d_call: NA; clone_size: large; j_call: TRBJ1-2; cdr3_nt: TGTGCCAGCAGAGGGCTCCCCGGAGGGTCGGGTTGGGGCTACACCTTC; cdr3_aa: CASRGLPGGSGWGYTF
v_call: TRBV14; d_call: NA; clone_size: NA; j_call: TRBJ1-2; cdr3_nt: TGTGCCACCCTAGCCGGGTTTCAGGGCTACACCTTC; cdr3_aa: CATLAGFQGYTF
v_call: TRBV6-6; d_call: NA; clone_size: NA; j_call: TRBJ1-4; cdr3_nt: TGTGCCAGCAGTTACTCAGGAAGAGGGGAAAAACTGTTTTTT; cdr3_aa: CASSYSGRGEKLFF
v_call: TRBV27; d_call: NA; clone_size: NA; j_call: TRBJ2-7; cdr3_nt: TGTGCCAGCAGTTTATCGTGGTGGGGAGGTCAGGGGATAGCATACGAGCAGTACTTC; cdr3_aa: CASSLSWWGGQGIAYEQYF
v_call: TRBV27; d_call: NA; clone_size: NA; j_call: TRBJ2-1; cdr3_nt: TGTGCCAGCAGTTTTACATGGAGCTCCTACAATGAGCAGTTCTTC; cdr3_aa: CASSFTWSSYNEQFF
v_call: TRBV19; d_call: NA; clone_size: NA; j_call: TRBJ1-5; cdr3_nt: TGTGCCAGTAGTATATGGCCAATCGGTCAGCCCCAGCATTTT; cdr3_aa: CASSIWPIGQPQHF
v_call: TRBV5-6; d_call: NA; clone_size: few; j_call: TRBJ1-5; cdr3_nt: TGTGCCAGCAGCCGGGGACTGGCCGGGGTCTGGGCCCAGCATTTT; cdr3_aa: CASSRGLAGVWAQHF
v_call: TRBV10-3; d_call: NA; clone_size: NA; j_call: TRBJ2-5; cdr3_nt: TGTGCCATCAGTGGGTTAGGGGGGGGGCGGGTCGGGGTTGAAGAGACCCAGTACTTC; cdr3_aa: CAISGLGGGRVGVEETQYF
v_call: TRBV5-4; d_call: NA; clone_size: NA; j_call: TRBJ2-3; cdr3_nt: TGTGCCAGCAGCATACTCCAGGAAGATACGCAGTATTTT; cdr3_aa: CASSILQEDTQYF
v_call: TRBV9; d_call: NA; clone_size: NA; j_call: TRBJ2-3; cdr3_nt: TGTGCCAGCAGCGTAGGCGGCGGATACACAGATACGCAGTATTTT; cdr3_aa: CASSVGGGYTDTQYF
v_call: TRBV5-5; d_call: NA; clone_size: NA; j_call: TRBJ1-2; cdr3_nt: TGTGCCAGCAGCGGAGCCGGGGGTAACTATGGCTACACCTTC; cdr3_aa: CASSGAGGNYGYTF
v_call: TRBV18; d_call: TRBD1; clone_size: NA; j_call: TRBJ2-7; cdr3_nt: TGTGCCAGCTCACCTGGGACAGGTTTACTGCTACGCTACGAGCAGTACTTC; cdr3_aa: CASSPGTGLLLRYEQYF
v_call: TRBV7-9; d_call: NA; clone_size: NA; j_call: TRBJ1-2; cdr3_nt: TGTGCCAGCAGCTTGGTAGGGACGCTGGGAGGCGGCTACACCTTC; cdr3_aa: CASSLVGTLGGGYTF
v_call: TRBV11-2; d_call: NA; clone_size: NA; j_call: TRBJ2-7; cdr3_nt: TGTGCCAGCAGCCAAAGCGGGTTCAGCTCCTACGAGCAGTACTTC; cdr3_aa: CASSQSGFSSYEQYF
v_call: TRBV9; d_call: NA; clone_size: few; j_call: TRBJ2-7; cdr3_nt: TGTGCCTGGAGACCTCTAGGCTACGAGCAGTACTTC; cdr3_aa: CAWRPLGYEQYF
v_call: TRBV5-1; d_call: NA; clone_size: NA; j_call: TRBJ2-5; cdr3_nt: TGCGCCAGCAGCTTGGGCGGGCAAGAGACCCAGTACTTC; cdr3_aa: CASSLGGQETQYF
v_call: TRBV6-6; d_call: NA; clone_size: NA; j_call: TRBJ1-1; cdr3_nt: TGTGCCAGCACCAACGGACCAGGGGTTGAAGCTTTCTTT; cdr3_aa: CASTNGPGVEAFF
v_call: TRBV19; d_call: TRBD1; clone_size: NA; j_call: TRBJ2-1; cdr3_nt: TGTGCCAGTAGTATAGGTAGGACAGGGGAATCCTACAATGAGCAGTTCTTC; cdr3_aa: CASSIGRTGESYNEQFF
v_call: TRBV27; d_call: NA; clone_size: NA; j_call: TRBJ1-2; cdr3_nt: TGTGCCAGCAGTTTATCCATGGGGGACTATGGCTACACCTTC; cdr3_aa: CASSLSMGDYGYTF
v_call: TRBV9; d_call: TRBD1; clone_size: NA; j_call: TRBJ2-2; cdr3_nt: TGTGCCAGCAGCGTAAACCCCGGGACAGGGAGGAACACCGGGGAGCTGTTTTTT; cdr3_aa: CASSVNPGTGRNTGELFF
v_call: TRBV13; d_call: NA; clone_size: few; j_call: TRBJ2-7; cdr3_nt: TGTGCCAGCAGCTTACGTGGGACGACCAGGGAGCAGTACTTC; cdr3_aa: CASSLRGTTREQYF
v_call: TRBV19; d_call: NA; clone_size: NA; j_call: TRBJ1-5; cdr3_nt: TGTGCCAGTAGCCCGGGTCAGAAAAATCAGCCCCAGCATTTT; cdr3_aa: CASSPGQKNQPQHF
v_call: TRBV27; d_call: TRBD2; clone_size: NA; j_call: TRBJ2-1; cdr3_nt: TGTGCCAGCAGTTTCTGGACTAGCGGGGAGAATGAGCAGTTCTTC; cdr3_aa: CASSFWTSGENEQFF
v_call: TRBV7-9; d_call: NA; clone_size: NA; j_call: TRBJ1-4; cdr3_nt: TGTGCCAGCAGCCGGACCGCCATGAATGAAAAACTGTTTTTT; cdr3_aa: CASSRTAMNEKLFF
v_call: TRBV15; d_call: TRBD1; clone_size: NA; j_call: TRBJ1-2; cdr3_nt: TGTGCCACCAGCGGGAGCTTGTGGACAGGGGGCAGCTATGGCTACACCTTC; cdr3_aa: CATSGSLWTGGSYGYTF
v_call: TRBV19; d_call: TRBD1; clone_size: once; j_call: TRBJ2-7; cdr3_nt: TGTGCCAGTAGTATTGGCTCCGGGACAGCCTACGAGCAGTACTTC; cdr3_aa: CASSIGSGTAYEQYF